The clone carrying this T cell receptor (beta chain) was observed once. The antigen is undetermined. This sample is drawn from a study of cytomegalovirus exposure and HLA in healthy donors. In the study overall: Tens of millions of unique TCRs, all from HLA-typed donors, were included in an early release of the data. General observations from the study: TCR beta V- and J-gene trimming was later associated with a missense DCLRE1C variant. TCR beta chains associated with HLA were, in a later analysis, more clonally expanded than equally common others.

Germline values: CDR1 SGHRS, CDR2 YFSETQ. Germline trimming cut 6 bases from V and 11 bases from J; bases unmatched to any gene: 8. The CDR3 contains 14 residues. Researchers ran the PCR with 60 Vbeta and 13 Jbeta primers. Generated by immunoSEQ multiplex PCR, the TCRdb table keeps only in-frame clones and is missing some. The repertoire has 30,000 to 40,000 clones, around 76% of them found once; the top ten carry about 8%. Healthy individuals who donated bone marrow served as the donors. The source of this sequence is a woman aged 25 to 45 in good health and CMV-seropositive. V gene TRBV5-1 combines with J gene TRBJ1-6, with TRBD1 matching 10 bases. The sample consisted of PBMCs. CDR3 nucleotide sequence: TGCGCCAGCACCCGGACAGGGGGAATTGCACCCCTCCACTTT. It encodes CASTRTGGIAPLHF.